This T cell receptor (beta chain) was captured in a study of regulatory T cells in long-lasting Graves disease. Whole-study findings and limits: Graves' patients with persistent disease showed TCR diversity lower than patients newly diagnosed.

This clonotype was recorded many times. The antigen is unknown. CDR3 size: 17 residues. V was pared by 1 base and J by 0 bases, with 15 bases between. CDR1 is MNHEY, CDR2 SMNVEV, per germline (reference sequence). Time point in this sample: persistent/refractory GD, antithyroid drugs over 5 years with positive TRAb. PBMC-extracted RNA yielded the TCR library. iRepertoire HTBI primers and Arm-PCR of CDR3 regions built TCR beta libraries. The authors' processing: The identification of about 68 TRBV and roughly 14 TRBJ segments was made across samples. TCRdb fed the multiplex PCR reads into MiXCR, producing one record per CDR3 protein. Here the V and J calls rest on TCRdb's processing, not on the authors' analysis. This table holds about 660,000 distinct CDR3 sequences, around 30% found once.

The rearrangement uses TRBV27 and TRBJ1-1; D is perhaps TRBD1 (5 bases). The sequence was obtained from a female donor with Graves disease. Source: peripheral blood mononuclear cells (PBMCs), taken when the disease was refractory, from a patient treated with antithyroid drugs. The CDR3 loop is CASSLYATGFMNTEAFF. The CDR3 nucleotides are TGTGCCAGCAGTTTATACGCAACAGGCTTCATGAACACTGAAGCTTTCTTT.